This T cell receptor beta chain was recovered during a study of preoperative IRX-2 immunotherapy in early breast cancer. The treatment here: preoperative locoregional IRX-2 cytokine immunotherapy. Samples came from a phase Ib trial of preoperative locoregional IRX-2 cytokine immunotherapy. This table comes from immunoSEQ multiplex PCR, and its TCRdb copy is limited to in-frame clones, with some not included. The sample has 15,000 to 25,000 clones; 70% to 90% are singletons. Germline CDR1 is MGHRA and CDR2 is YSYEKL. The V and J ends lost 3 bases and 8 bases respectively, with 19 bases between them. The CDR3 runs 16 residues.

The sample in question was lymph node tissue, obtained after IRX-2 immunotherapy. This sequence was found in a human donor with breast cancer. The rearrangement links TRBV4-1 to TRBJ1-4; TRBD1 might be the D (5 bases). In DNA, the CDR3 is TGCGCCAGCAGCCAGAGCTCGGGGGTAGGCGGGGAAAAACTGTTTTTT. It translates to CASSQSSGVGGEKLFF.